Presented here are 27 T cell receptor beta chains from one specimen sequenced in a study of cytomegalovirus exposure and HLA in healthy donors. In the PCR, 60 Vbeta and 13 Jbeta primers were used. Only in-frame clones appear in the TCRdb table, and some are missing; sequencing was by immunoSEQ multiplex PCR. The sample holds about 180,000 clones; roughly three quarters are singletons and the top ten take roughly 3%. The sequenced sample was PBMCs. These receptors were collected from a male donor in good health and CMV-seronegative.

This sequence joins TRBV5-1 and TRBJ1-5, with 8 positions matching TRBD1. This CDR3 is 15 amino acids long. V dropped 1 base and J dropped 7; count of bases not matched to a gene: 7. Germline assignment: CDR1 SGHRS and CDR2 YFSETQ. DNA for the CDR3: TGCGCCAGCAGCTTGAGTGGACAGGGAGGCCAGCCCCAGCATTTT. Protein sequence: CASSLSGQGGQPQHF.

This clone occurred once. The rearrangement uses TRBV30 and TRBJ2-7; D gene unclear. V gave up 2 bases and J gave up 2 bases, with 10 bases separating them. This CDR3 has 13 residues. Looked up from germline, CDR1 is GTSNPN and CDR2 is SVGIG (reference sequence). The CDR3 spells CAWSLGSTYEQYF. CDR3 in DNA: TGTGCCTGGAGTCTGGGTAGCACCTACGAGCAGTACTTC.

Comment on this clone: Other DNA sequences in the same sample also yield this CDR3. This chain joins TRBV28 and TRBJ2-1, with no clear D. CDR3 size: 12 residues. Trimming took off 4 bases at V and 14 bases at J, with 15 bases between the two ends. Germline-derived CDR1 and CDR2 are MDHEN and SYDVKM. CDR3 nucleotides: TGTGCCAGCAGTTCACTACTCTCAATGGAGTTCTTC. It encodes CASSSLLSMEFF.

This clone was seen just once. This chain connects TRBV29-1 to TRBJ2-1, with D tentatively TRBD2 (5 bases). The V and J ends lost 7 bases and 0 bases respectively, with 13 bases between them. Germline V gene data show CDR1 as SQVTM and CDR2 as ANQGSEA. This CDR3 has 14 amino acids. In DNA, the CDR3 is TGCAGCGGAGGGCGAGCTATCTCCTACAATGAGCAGTTCTTC. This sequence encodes CSGGRAISYNEQFF.

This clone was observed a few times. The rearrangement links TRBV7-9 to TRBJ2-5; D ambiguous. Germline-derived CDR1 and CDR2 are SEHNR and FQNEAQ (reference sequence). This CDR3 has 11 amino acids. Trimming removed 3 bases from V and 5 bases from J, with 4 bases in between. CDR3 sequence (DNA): TGTGCCAGCAGCTTCACTGAGACCCAGTACTTC. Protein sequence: CASSFTETQYF.

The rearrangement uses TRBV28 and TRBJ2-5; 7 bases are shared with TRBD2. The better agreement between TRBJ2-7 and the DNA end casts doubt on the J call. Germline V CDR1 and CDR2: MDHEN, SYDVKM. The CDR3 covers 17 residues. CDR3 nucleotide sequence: TGTGCCAGCAGTTTTTCCCCGTCTGGGCTAGCGGATTACGAGCAGTACTTC. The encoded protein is CASSFSPSGLADYEQYF.

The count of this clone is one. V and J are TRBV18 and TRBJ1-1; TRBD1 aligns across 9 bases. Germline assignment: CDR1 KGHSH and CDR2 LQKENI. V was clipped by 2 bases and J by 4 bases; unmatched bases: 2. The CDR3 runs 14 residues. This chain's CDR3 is CASSPTGGFTEAFF. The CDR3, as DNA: TGTGCCAGCTCACCAACAGGGGGCTTCACTGAAGCTTTCTTT.

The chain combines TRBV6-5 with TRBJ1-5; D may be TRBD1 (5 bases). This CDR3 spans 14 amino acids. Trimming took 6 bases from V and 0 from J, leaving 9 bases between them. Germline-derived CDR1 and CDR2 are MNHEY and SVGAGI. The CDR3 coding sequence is TGTGCCAGCAGCGCGGACAATAGCAATCAGCCCCAGCATTTT. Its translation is CASSADNSNQPQHF.

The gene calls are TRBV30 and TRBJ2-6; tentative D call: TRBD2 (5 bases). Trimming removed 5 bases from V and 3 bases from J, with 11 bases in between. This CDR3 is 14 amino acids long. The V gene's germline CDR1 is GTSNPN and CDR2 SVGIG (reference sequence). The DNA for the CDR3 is TGTGCCTGGCGAGGGCCGTATGGGGCCAACGTCCTGACTTTC. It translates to CAWRGPYGANVLTF.

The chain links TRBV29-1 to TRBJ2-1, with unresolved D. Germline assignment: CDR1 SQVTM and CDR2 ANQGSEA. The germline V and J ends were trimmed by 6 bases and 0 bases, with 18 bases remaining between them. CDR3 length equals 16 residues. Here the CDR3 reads CSVHARSRNSYNEQFF. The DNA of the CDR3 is TGCAGCGTGCACGCTCGATCTAGGAACTCCTACAATGAGCAGTTCTTC.

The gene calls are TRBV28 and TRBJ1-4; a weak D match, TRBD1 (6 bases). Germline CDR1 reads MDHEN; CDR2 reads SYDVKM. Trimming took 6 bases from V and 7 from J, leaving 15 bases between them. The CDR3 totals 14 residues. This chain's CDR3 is CASSLMGQTEKLFF. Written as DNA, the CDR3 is TGTGCCAGCAGCCTTATGGGACAAACTGAAAAACTGTTTTTT.

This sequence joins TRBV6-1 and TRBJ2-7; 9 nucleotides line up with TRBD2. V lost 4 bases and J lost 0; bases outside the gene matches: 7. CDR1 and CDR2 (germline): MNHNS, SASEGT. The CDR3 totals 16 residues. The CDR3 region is CASSVASGEISYEQYF. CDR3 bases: TGTGCCAGCAGTGTGGCTAGCGGGGAAATCTCCTACGAGCAGTACTTC.

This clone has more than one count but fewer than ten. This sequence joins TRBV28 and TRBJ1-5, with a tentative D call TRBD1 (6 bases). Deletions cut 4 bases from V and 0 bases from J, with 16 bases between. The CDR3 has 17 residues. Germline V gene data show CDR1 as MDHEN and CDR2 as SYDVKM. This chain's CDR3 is CASSSQQGVYSNQPQHF. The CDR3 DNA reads TGTGCCAGCAGTTCACAACAGGGAGTTTATAGCAATCAGCCCCAGCATTTT. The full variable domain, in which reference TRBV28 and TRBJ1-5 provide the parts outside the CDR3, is DVKVTQSSRYLVKRTGEKVFLECVQDMDHENMFWYRQDPGLGLRLIYFSYDVKMKEKGDIPEGYSVSREKKERFSLILESASTNQTSMYLCASSSQQGVYSNQPQHFGDGTRLSIL.

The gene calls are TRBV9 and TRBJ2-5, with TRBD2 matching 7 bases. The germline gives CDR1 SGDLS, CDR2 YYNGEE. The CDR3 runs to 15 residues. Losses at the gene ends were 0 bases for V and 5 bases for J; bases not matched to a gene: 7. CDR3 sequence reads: CASSVEAGEVETQYF. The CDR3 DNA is TGTGCCAGCAGCGTAGAGGCGGGAGAGGTGGAGACCCAGTACTTC. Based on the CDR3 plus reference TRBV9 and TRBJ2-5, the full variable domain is DSGVTQTPKHLITATGQRVTLRCSPRSGDLSVYWYQQSLDQGLQFLIQYYNGEERAKGNILERFSAQQFPDLHSELNLSSLELGDSALYFCASSVEAGEVETQYFGPGTRLLVL.

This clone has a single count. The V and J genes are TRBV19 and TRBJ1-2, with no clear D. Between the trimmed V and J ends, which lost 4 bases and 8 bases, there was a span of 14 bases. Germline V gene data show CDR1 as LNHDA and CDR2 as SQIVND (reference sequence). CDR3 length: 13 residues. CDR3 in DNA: TGTGCCAGTAGTACCACGGGGATCCTCGGCTACACCTTC. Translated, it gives CASSTTGILGYTF.

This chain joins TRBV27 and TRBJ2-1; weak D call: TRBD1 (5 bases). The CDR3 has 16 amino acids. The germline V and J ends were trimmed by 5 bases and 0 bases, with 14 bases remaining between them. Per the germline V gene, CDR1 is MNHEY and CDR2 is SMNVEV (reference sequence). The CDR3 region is CASSNDQGDSYNEQFF. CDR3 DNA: TGTGCCAGCAGTAACGACCAGGGTGACTCCTACAATGAGCAGTTCTTC.

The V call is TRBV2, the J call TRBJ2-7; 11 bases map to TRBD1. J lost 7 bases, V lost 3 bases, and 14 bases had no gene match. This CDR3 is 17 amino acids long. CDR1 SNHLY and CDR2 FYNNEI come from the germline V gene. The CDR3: CASSERDRGDFFGEQYF. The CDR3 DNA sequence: TGTGCCAGCAGTGAGAGGGACAGGGGGGATTTCTTTGGGGAGCAGTACTTC.

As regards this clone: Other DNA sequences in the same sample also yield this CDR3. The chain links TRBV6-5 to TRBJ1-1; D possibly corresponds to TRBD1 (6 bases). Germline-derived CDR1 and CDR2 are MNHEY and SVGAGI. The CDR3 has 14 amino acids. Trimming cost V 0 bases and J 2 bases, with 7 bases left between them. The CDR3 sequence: CASSYSGGNTEAFF. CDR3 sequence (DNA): TGTGCCAGCAGTTACTCAGGGGGAAACACTGAAGCTTTCTTT.

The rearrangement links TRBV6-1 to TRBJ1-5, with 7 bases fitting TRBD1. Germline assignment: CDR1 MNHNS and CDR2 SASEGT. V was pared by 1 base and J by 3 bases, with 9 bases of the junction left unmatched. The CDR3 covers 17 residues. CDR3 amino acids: CASSEGRPGQANQPQHF. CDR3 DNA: TGTGCCAGCAGTGAAGGGCGGCCTGGACAGGCCAATCAGCCCCAGCATTTT.

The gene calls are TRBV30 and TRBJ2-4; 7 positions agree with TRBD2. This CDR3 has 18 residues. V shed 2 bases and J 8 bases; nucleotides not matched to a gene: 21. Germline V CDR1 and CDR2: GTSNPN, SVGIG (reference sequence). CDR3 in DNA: TGTGCCTGGAGTCTAAGCGGCCCAGGCAGGGAGGGCAAGGACATTCAGTACTTC. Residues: CAWSLSGPGREGKDIQYF.

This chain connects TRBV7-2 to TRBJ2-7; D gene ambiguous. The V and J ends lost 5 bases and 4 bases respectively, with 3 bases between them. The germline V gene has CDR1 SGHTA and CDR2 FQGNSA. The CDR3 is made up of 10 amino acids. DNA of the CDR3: TGTGCCAGCAGCCTTTACGAGCAGTACTTC. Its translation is CASSLYEQYF.

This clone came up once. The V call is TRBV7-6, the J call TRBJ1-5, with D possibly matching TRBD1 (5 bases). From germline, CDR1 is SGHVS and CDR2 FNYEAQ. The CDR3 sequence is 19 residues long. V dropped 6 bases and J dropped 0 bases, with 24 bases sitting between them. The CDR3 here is CASSSGWGGGEYSNQPQHF. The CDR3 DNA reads TGTGCCAGCAGTTCTGGGTGGGGGGGTGGGGAATATAGCAATCAGCCCCAGCATTTT.

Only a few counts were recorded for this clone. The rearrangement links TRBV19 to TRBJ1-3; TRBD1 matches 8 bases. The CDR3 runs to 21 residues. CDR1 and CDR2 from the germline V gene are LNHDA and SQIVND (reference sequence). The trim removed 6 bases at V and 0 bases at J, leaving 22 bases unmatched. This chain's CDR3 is CASRSDRVFPKTDRSGNTIYF. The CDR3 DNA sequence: TGTGCCAGTAGATCGGACAGGGTATTTCCCAAGACAGACCGCTCTGGAAACACCATATATTTT.

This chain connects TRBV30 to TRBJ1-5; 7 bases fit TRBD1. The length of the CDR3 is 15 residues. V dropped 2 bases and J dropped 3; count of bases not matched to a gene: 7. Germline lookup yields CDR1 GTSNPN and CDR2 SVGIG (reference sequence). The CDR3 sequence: CAWSTGTAFNQPQHF. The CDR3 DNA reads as TGTGCCTGGAGTACCGGGACAGCTTTCAATCAGCCCCAGCATTTT.

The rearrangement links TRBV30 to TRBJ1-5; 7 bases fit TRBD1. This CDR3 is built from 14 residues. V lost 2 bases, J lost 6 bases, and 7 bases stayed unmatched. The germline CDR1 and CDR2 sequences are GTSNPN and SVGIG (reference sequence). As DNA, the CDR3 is TGTGCCTGGAGTTTCAACAGGGGCCGTCAGCCCCAGCATTTT. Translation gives CAWSFNRGRQPQHF.

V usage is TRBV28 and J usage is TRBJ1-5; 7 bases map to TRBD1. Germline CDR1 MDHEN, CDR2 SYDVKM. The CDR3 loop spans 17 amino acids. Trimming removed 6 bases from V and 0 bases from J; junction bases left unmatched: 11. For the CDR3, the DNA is TGTGCCAGCAGGTTCCCGTTTCGGGACAGTAGCAATCAGCCCCAGCATTTT. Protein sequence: CASRFPFRDSSNQPQHF.

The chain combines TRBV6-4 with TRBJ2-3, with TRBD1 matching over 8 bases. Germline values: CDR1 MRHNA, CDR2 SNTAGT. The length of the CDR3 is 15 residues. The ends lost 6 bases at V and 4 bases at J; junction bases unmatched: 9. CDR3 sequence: CASRLQGDRADTQYF. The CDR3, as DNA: TGTGCCAGCAGACTACAGGGGGATCGGGCAGATACGCAGTATTTT.